The 29 T cell receptor beta chains listed next were all sequenced from one sample in a study of metastatic and nonmetastatic thyroid tumors. Before thyroid surgery, none of the patients had received any treatment. TCRdb re-analyzed the PCR reads through MiXCR. The table has about 15,000 clones, roughly a fifth seen once. Sequenced: blood. The receptors were gathered from a female donor with papillary thyroid cancer or a benign thyroid nodule (not recorded which). Some clones in this sample may be carry-over from other donors' samples.

The CDR3 loop is CASSDSDRTGEQYF. The CDR3 nucleotides read TGTGCCAGCAGTGATTCGGACAGGACGGGCGAGCAGTACTTC. V is TRBV28 and J is TRBJ2-7, with 7 bases fitting TRBD1. With V trimmed by 5 bases and J by 6 bases, 10 bases remained unmatched. This CDR3 is 14 amino acids long. In germline, CDR1 is MDHEN, CDR2 SYDVKM.

The V call is TRBV2, the J call TRBJ2-1; 10 nucleotides line up with TRBD2. In germline, CDR1 is SNHLY, CDR2 FYNNEI. This CDR3 region has 19 residues. The ends lost 7 bases at V and 5 bases at J; junction bases unmatched: 20. Written as DNA, the CDR3 is TGTGCCAGCACCAACGTGGGGCTAGCGGGAGATTTGCTGCACAATGAGCAGTTCTTC. Translating gives CASTNVGLAGDLLHNEQFF.

Many counts were recorded for this clone. The chain links TRBV19 to TRBJ1-5; D gene unclear. Trimming removed 3 bases at V and 4 bases at J, with 7 bases between. This CDR3 has 13 residues. Looked up from germline, CDR1 is LNHDA and CDR2 is SQIVND (reference sequence). This chain's CDR3 is CASSINRNQPQHF. The DNA for the CDR3 is TGTGCCAGTAGTATCAACCGTAATCAGCCCCAGCATTTT.

This clone was counted many times. In the same sample, other DNA sequences code for this CDR3. The gene calls are TRBV27 and TRBJ2-3; the D is unclear. CDR1 MNHEY and CDR2 SMNVEV come from the germline V gene (reference sequence). The CDR3 is 11 residues long. The V end was cut by 2 bases, the J end by 6 bases, with 3 bases between. CDR3 DNA: TGTGCCAGCAGTTTAGGTGATACGCAGTATTTT. It codes for CASSLGDTQYF.

This clone has at least ten counts. The chain carries TRBV27 and TRBJ2-4; TRBD2 is a possible D gene (6 bases). Germline-derived CDR1 and CDR2 are MNHEY and SMNVEV (reference sequence). CDR3 length equals 14 residues. Trimming removed 3 bases at V and 8 bases at J, with 14 bases between. CDR3 DNA: TGTGCCAGCAGTTTGGGGGACGGAGGGGACATTCAGTACTTC. It encodes CASSLGDGGDIQYF.

This clone is medium-sized (0.01 to 0.1%) within its sample. V usage is TRBV12-3 or TRBV12-4 and J usage is TRBJ2-2; TRBD2 matches at 9 bases. The CDR3 contains 14 residues. V was pared by 6 bases and J by 6 bases, with 5 bases of the junction left unmatched. The CDR3 coding sequence is TGTGCCAGCAGCATAGCGGGAGAGTCCGGGGAGCTGTTTTTT. Its translation: CASSIAGESGELFF.

This clone is deemed medium-sized (0.01 to 0.1%). Other DNA sequences of this sample code for an identical CDR3. The chain couples TRBV6-1 to TRBJ2-7, with 7 bases lining up with TRBD1. CDR1 MNHNS and CDR2 SASEGT come from the germline V gene. V trimming: 6 bases; J trimming: 4 bases; junction bases outside the gene matches: 6. This CDR3 is 13 amino acids long. CDR3 protein: CASSYGQEYEQYF. The DNA for the CDR3 is TGTGCCAGCAGCTACGGACAGGAATACGAGCAGTACTTC.

A word on this clone: No conserved phenylalanine or tryptophan is present at the end of the CDR3, so a read error is the likely explanation. This chain joins TRBV11-2 and TRBJ1-6; 7 bases are shared with TRBD1. Per germline, CDR1 SGHAT and CDR2 FQNNGV. This CDR3 spans 22 amino acids. After removal of 0 bases from V and 0 bases from J, the junction contained 17 bases not matched to a gene. Written as DNA, the CDR3 is TGTGCCAGCAGCTTAGATTTTTCTTGGGACAGAACCGAGGGCTCCTATAATTCACCCCTCCACCTT. It is translated as CASSLDFSWDRTEGSYNSPLHL.

This sequence joins TRBV13 and TRBJ2-1; TRBD2 matches 12 bases. V lost 5 bases to trimming and J lost 4 bases; unmatched junction nucleotides: 12. Per the germline V gene, CDR1 is PRHDT and CDR2 is FYEKMQ (reference sequence). The CDR3 has 18 amino acids. The CDR3 sequence: CASSLASGRAILYNEQFF. The CDR3, as DNA: TGTGCCAGCAGCCTTGCTAGCGGGAGGGCCATATTATACAATGAGCAGTTCTTC.

In regard to this clone: Without the conserved terminal phenylalanine or tryptophan, this CDR3 likely stems from a read error. V is TRBV9 and J is TRBJ2-2; D might be TRBD1 (6 bases). Trimming removed 4 bases from V and 2 bases from J, with 18 bases in between. There are 17 residues in the CDR3. CDR1 SGDLS and CDR2 YYNGEE come from the germline V gene. The CDR3 sequence is CASSTKRWDTNTGELFL. The CDR3 DNA sequence: TGTGCCAGCAGCACAAAAAGGTGGGACACTAACACCGGGGAGCTGTTTCTT.

The V gene is TRBV6-1, the J gene TRBJ1-6; 7 bases are shared with TRBD1. Trimming at V came to 5 bases and at J to 10 bases, leaving 8 bases not matched to a gene. The CDR3 length is 14 residues. CDR1 MNHNS and CDR2 SASEGT come from the germline V gene. The CDR3 here is CASSTTGKSSPLHF. CDR3 nucleotides: TGTGCCAGCAGTACGACAGGGAAAAGCTCACCCCTCCACTTT.

This clone was recorded many times. The chain employs TRBV11-2 and TRBJ1-3; D gene ambiguous. Per germline, CDR1 SGHAT and CDR2 FQNNGV. This CDR3 comprises 16 residues. V lost 5 bases and J 2 bases, leaving 16 bases between the germline ends. The CDR3 here is CASSLKPGVAGNTIYF. The DNA of the CDR3 is TGTGCCAGCAGCCTCAAACCGGGAGTGGCTGGAAACACCATATATTTT.

This clone is classed as medium-sized. This sequence joins TRBV6-1 and TRBJ1-5; TRBD1 matches 9 bases. J lost 6 bases, V lost 3 bases, and 6 bases had no gene match. The CDR3 spans 15 residues. CDR1 is MNHNS, CDR2 SASEGT, per germline. Written as DNA, the CDR3 is TGTGCCAGCAGTGAGGGGGACAGGGACGGTCAGCCCCAGCATTTT. It translates to CASSEGDRDGQPQHF.

This clone was counted ten times or more. The gene calls are TRBV5-1 and TRBJ2-3, with 10 nucleotides matching TRBD1. The germline V gene has CDR1 SGHRS and CDR2 YFSETQ. V shed 7 bases, J shed 3 bases, and the junction held 5 bases outside the gene matches. The CDR3 is made up of 14 amino acids. CDR3 region: CASEPGQGTDTQYF. The CDR3 coding sequence is TGCGCCAGCGAACCGGGACAGGGGACAGATACGCAGTATTTT. Supplemented by reference TRBV5-1 and TRBJ2-3, the full variable domain reads KAGVTQTPRYLIKTRGQQVTLSCSPISGHRSVSWYQQTPGQGLQFLFEYFSETQRNKGNFPGRFSGRQFSNSRSEMNVSTLELGDSALYLCASEPGQGTDTQYFGPGTRLTVL.

This clone is labeled as medium-sized (0.01 to 0.1%). The V gene is TRBV20-1, the J gene TRBJ2-7, with 7 bases aligning to TRBD1. Trimming cost V 3 bases and J 2 bases; bases outside gene matches: 7. CDR3 length equals 14 residues. Looked up from germline, CDR1 is DFQATT and CDR2 is SNEGSKA (reference sequence). Written as DNA, the CDR3 is TGCAGTGCTAGGGAATCCGGGACAGCCTACGAGCAGTACTTC. Translation gives CSARESGTAYEQYF.

V and J are TRBV6-1 and TRBJ2-7, with 7 bases lining up with TRBD2. Per germline, CDR1 MNHNS and CDR2 SASEGT. The length of the CDR3 is 15 residues. Germline trimming cut 7 bases from V and 0 bases from J; bases unmatched to any gene: 9. The DNA of the CDR3 is TGTGCCAGCACACACCGGGACTATTTCTCCTACGAGCAGTACTTC. This sequence encodes CASTHRDYFSYEQYF.

The gene calls are TRBV19 and TRBJ1-5, with D perhaps matching TRBD1 (5 bases). V was cut by 5 bases and J by 2 bases, with 10 bases left in between. The CDR3 is made up of 14 amino acids. The V gene's germline CDR1 is LNHDA and CDR2 SQIVND (reference sequence). CDR3 sequence reads: CASSFTGGNQPQHF. The CDR3 nucleotides read TGTGCCAGTAGTTTCACAGGTGGCAATCAGCCCCAGCATTTT.

This clone was observed at least ten times. The V gene is TRBV13, the J gene TRBJ1-2, with D maybe TRBD1 (5 bases). V gave up 5 bases and J gave up 8 bases, with 18 bases separating them. The CDR3 loop spans 14 amino acids. The V gene's germline CDR1 is PRHDT and CDR2 FYEKMQ (reference sequence). The CDR3 spells CASSPATGVGGYTF. In DNA form, the CDR3 reads TGTGCCAGCAGCCCCGCGACGGGGGTGGGAGGCTACACCTTC.

This clone was seen repeatedly, ten times or more. The chain combines TRBV5-1 with TRBJ2-2; TRBD2 aligns across 7 bases. CDR3 length: 14 amino acids. Per germline, CDR1 SGHRS and CDR2 YFSETQ. V was clipped by 4 bases and J by 4 bases; unmatched bases: 4. CDR3 in amino acids: CASSSTSATGELFF. The CDR3 DNA sequence: TGCGCCAGCAGCAGTACTAGCGCCACCGGGGAGCTGTTTTTT.

This clone qualifies as medium-sized. The chain carries TRBV6-1 and TRBJ2-7; 8 bases map to TRBD1. CDR1 is MNHNS, CDR2 SASEGT, per germline. This CDR3 is 14 amino acids long. V was pared by 7 bases and J by 2 bases, with 7 bases of the junction left unmatched. The CDR3 here is CASTGQGQTYEQYF. The CDR3, as DNA: TGTGCCAGCACAGGACAGGGCCAGACCTACGAGCAGTACTTC.

The chain carries TRBV20-1 and TRBJ2-2, with 7 bases matching TRBD2. The V gene end was trimmed by 3 bases and the J gene end by 7 bases; junction bases not matched to a gene: 17. The CDR3 is 17 residues long. Germline CDR1 is DFQATT and CDR2 is SNEGSKA (reference sequence). CDR3 coding DNA: TGCAGTGCTAGCCCCTCTGGGGCGGGAGTGCCAGTCGGGGAGCTGTTTTTT. It codes for CSASPSGAGVPVGELFF.

There are many counts of this clone. CDR3 coding DNA: TGTGCCAGCAGCTTGGGGACAAGCAATCAGCCCCAGCATTTT. This encodes CASSLGTSNQPQHF. V is TRBV5-8 and J is TRBJ1-5, with D possibly being TRBD1 (5 bases). Germline CDR1 SGHTS, CDR2 YDEGEE. The CDR3 extends over 14 amino acids. Trimming took 0 bases from V and 1 from J, leaving 5 bases between them.

This clone showed up many times. A read error may produce the germline difference seen at one junction end. The V call is TRBV12-3 or TRBV12-4, the J call TRBJ2-1; D uncertain. This CDR3 spans 16 amino acids. CDR3 nucleotides: TGTGCCGGCAGTTTAGGTGGTTTTTACTCCTACAATGAGCAGTTCTTC. This codes for CAGSLGGFYSYNEQFF.

This clone has a single count. The rearrangement uses TRBV20-1 and TRBJ2-1; perhaps TRBD2 as D (6 bases). V was pared by 0 bases and J by 1 base, with 13 bases between. Germline V gene lookup returns CDR1 DFQATT and CDR2 SNEGSKA (reference sequence). The CDR3 has 16 residues. The CDR3 bases are TGCAGTGCTAGAGACGGGACTGGAAATTCCTACAATGAGCAGTTCTTC. This translates into CSARDGTGNSYNEQFF.

This clone appeared many times. This rearrangement joins TRBV4-3 to TRBJ2-1; TRBD2 matches at 7 bases. This CDR3 comprises 13 residues. V shed 4 bases, J shed 9 bases, and the junction held 6 bases outside the gene matches. Germline values: CDR1 LGHNA, CDR2 YSLEER. For the CDR3, the DNA is TGCGCCAGCAGCCGAGGACTAGGTCCTGAGCAGTTCTTC. Translation: CASSRGLGPEQFF.

This clone was counted many times. The genes are TRBV20-1 and TRBJ1-1, with D perhaps matching TRBD1 (5 bases). With 5 bases removed from V and 6 bases from J, the gap between germline ends came to 16 bases. CDR3 length equals 13 residues. Looked up from germline, CDR1 is DFQATT and CDR2 is SNEGSKA (reference sequence). This CDR3 is CSAPGKGRAEAFF. The CDR3 DNA is TGCAGTGCTCCAGGGAAGGGGAGGGCTGAAGCTTTCTTT.

This clone was picked up a small number of times. This chain uses TRBV28 with TRBJ1-2; D not certain. V lost 5 bases and J lost 1, with 14 bases in between. The CDR3 runs to 15 residues. Germline CDR1 and CDR2: MDHEN and SYDVKM. The CDR3, as DNA: TGTGCCAGCAGTCCCGGGGTGTTGGATAACTATGGCTACACCTTC. This encodes CASSPGVLDNYGYTF.

This clone occurred many times. The chain couples TRBV28 to TRBJ1-5; D is undetermined. V lost 10 bases and J 3 bases, leaving 19 bases between the germline ends. The germline V gene encodes CDR1 MDHEN and CDR2 SYDVKM. This CDR3 region has 15 residues. The CDR3 DNA follows: TGTGCCACCAACGCTTTAGGCAGCACCAATCAGCCCCAGCATTTT. It is translated as CATNALGSTNQPQHF. The entire variable domain, with the rest obtained from reference TRBV28 and TRBJ1-5, is as follows: DVKVTQSSRYLVKRTGEKVFLECVQDMDHENMFWYRQDPGLGLRLIYFSYDVKMKEKGDIPEGYSVSREKKERFSLILESASTNQTSMYLCATNALGSTNQPQHFGDGTRLSIL.

This clone is judged medium-sized. Other DNA sequences within the sample encode an identical CDR3. The chain combines TRBV2 with TRBJ1-2; D is unclear. The CDR3 is 14 amino acids. Trimming took off 4 bases at V and 8 bases at J, with 17 bases between the two ends. Germline CDR1 is SNHLY and CDR2 is FYNNEI. CDR3 sequence reads: CASSVSGGVGGYTF. The CDR3 DNA follows: TGTGCCAGCAGTGTTTCGGGCGGGGTGGGCGGCTACACCTTC.